Listed here are 5 T cell receptor beta chains from one sample, sequenced in a study of shared clonotypes between healthy human individuals. Selected positively for CCR7 and CD45RO-negative, naive CD8 cells excluded terminally differentiated effector memory CD45RA+ cells. Sequencing used immunoSEQ multiplex PCR; TCRdb keeps in-frame clones, though not all of them. The data contain about 2 million clones, over 85% of them singletons. The specimen was naive CD8+ T cells sorted from blood. Receptors originate from a man between 18 and 35 years old in good health.

A note on this clone: Different DNA sequences within this sample yield the same CDR3. The CDR3 DNA is TGTGCCAGCAGCTCAACAGGAACCTACGAGCAGTACTTC. As protein: CASSSTGTYEQYF. This chain uses TRBV7-9 with TRBJ2-7; D is possibly TRBD1 (5 bases). Germline CDR1 and CDR2: SEHNR and FQNEAQ (reference sequence). V was trimmed by 4 bases and J by 2 bases, leaving 9 bases between them. The CDR3 runs 13 residues. The full variable domain, its missing parts supplied by reference TRBV7-9 and TRBJ2-7, is DTGVSQNPRHKITKRGQNVTFRCDPISEHNRLYWYRQTLGQGPEFLTYFQNEAQLEKSRLLSDRFSAERPKGSFSTLEIQRTEQGDSAMYLCASSSTGTYEQYFGPGTRLTVT.

This chain links TRBV28 with TRBJ1-1; TRBD1 is a possible D gene (5 bases). The ends were cut back, 3 bases at V and 1 base at J, with 9 bases in the middle. The germline CDR1 and CDR2 sequences are MDHEN and SYDVKM. This CDR3 has 14 amino acids. In nucleotides, the CDR3 is TGTGCCAGCAGTTTTGGGGCTACGAACACTGAAGCTTTCTTT. Its translation is CASSFGATNTEAFF.

J is TRBJ2-1 and V is TRBV10-3; 9 bases are a match to TRBD2. The ends lost 10 bases at V and 2 bases at J; junction bases unmatched: 6. The CDR3 consists of 14 residues. From germline, CDR1 is ENHRY and CDR2 SYGVKD. The chain's CDR3 is CATRSGSAYNEQFF. The CDR3 DNA sequence: TGTGCCACTCGTAGCGGGAGCGCCTACAATGAGCAGTTCTTC.

The chain is built from TRBV30 and TRBJ2-3; a possible D gene is TRBD2 (6 bases). The CDR3 length is 15 residues. The germline V and J ends were trimmed by 6 bases and 1 base, with 17 bases remaining between them. Germline V gene sequence: CDR1 GTSNPN, CDR2 SVGIG (reference sequence). CDR3 amino acids: CACSGPPGGTDTQYF. The CDR3 coding sequence is TGTGCCTGCTCGGGTCCGCCGGGGGGCACAGATACGCAGTATTTT.

V and J are TRBV10-2 and TRBJ2-3, with no clear D. Trimming shortened V by 0 bases and J by 0 bases, and 10 bases separated the two germline ends. The CDR3 consists of 16 residues. Per the germline V gene, CDR1 is WSHSY and CDR2 is SAAADI. The CDR3 DNA sequence: TGCGCCAGCAGTGAGTCCTCTGCTACTAGCACAGATACGCAGTATTTT. It is translated as CASSESSATSTDTQYF.